Here is one T cell receptor (beta chain) with its context. Antigen: not known. The junction departs from germline at one end; a sequencing error may be responsible. CDR3 regions were amplified by Arm-PCR using iRepertoire HTBI primers to build TCR beta libraries. Per the original data handling: The identification of 62 TRBV and roughly 14 TRBJ segments was made across samples. TCRdb re-analysed the multiplex PCR reads in MiXCR, keeping a single row per CDR3 protein. The V and J calls here are based on TCRdb, not the publication. The data hold approximately 300,000 distinct CDR3 sequences, with 15% to 20% observed a single time. Per the germline V gene, CDR1 is SNHLY and CDR2 is FYNNEI. The CDR3 covers 16 residues. Time point meaning: newly diagnosed GD, antithyroid drugs for less than 3 months. Construction of the TCR library relied on RNA isolated from PBMCs. These data originate in a study of regulatory T cells in long-lasting Graves disease.

Study-wide results and limits: Newly diagnosed disease favored TRBV20-1 and TRBJ2-1 over persistent disease. A reduction in accuracy may have resulted from the small sample size.

Sequenced here: peripheral blood mononuclear cells (PBMCs), sampled at new diagnosis, from a patient treated with antithyroid drugs. The clonotype was recovered from a female donor with Graves disease. The chain recombines TRBV2 with TRBJ1-6; perhaps TRBD1 as D (5 bases). CDR3: CASCLRGAWEVSPLHF. As DNA, the CDR3 is TGCGCTAGCTGTCTCCGCGGGGCATGGGAGGTTTCACCCCTCCACTTT.